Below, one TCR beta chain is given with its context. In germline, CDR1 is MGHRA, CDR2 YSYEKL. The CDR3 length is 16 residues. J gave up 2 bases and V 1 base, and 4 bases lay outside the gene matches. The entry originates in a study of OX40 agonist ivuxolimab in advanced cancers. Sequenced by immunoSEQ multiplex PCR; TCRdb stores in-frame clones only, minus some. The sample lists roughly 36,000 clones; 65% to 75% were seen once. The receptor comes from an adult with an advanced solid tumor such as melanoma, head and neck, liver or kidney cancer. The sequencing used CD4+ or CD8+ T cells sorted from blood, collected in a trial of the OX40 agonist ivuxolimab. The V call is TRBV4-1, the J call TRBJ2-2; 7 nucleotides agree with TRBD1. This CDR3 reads CASSQVGTVNTGELFF. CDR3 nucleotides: TGCGCCAGCAGCCAAGTGGGGACAGTAAACACCGGGGAGCTGTTTTTT.